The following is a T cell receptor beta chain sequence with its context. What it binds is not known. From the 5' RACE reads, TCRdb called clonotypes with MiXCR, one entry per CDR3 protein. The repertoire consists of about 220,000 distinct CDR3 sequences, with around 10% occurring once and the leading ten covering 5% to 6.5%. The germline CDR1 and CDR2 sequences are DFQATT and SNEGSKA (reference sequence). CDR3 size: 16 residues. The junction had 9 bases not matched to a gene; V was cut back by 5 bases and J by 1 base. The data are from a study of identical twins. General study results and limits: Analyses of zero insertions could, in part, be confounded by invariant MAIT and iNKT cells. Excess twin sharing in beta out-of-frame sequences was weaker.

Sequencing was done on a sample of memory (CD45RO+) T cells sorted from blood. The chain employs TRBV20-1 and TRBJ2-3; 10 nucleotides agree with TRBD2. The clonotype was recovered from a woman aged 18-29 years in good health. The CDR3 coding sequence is TGCAGTGCTGCGACTAGCGGGCCTCATGGCACAGATACGCAGTATTTT. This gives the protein CSAATSGPHGTDTQYF.